The 23 T cell receptor beta chains below come from one sample, sequenced in a study of T-cell reconstitution after alpha-beta-depleted transplantation in children. Preparation of the TCRbeta library involved a method that used unique molecular identifiers. TCRdb re-analysed the PCR reads in MiXCR, keeping a single row per CDR3 protein. The sample consists of roughly 500,000 distinct CDR3 sequences, about 30% of them appearing once. Here the sequenced sample was PBMCs from the stem cell graft donor, taken from the stem cell graft. The receptors were sampled from a human donor who donated a stem cell graft to a child with aplastic anemia.

This rearrangement joins TRBV29-1 to TRBJ2-1; the D gene is possibly TRBD2 (5 bases). The CDR3 is 12 residues long. The germline gives CDR1 SQVTM, CDR2 ANQGSEA. V lost 7 bases and J 10 bases, leaving 17 bases between the germline ends. CDR3 amino acids: CSATGGLAEQFF. CDR3 in DNA: TGCAGCGCTACCGGCGGGCTCGCCGAGCAGTTCTTC.

The table lists this clonotype with a few counts. The rearrangement links TRBV20-1 to TRBJ1-2, with D tentatively TRBD1 (6 bases). Trimming removed 2 bases from V and 0 bases from J, with 10 bases in between. Germline V lookup: CDR1 DFQATT, CDR2 SNEGSKA (reference sequence). The length of the CDR3 is 14 residues. The CDR3 DNA reads as TGCAGTGCTAGATTACAGGGTTCTAACTATGGCTACACCTTC. It encodes CSARLQGSNYGYTF.

A few counts support this clonotype. The genes are TRBV4-3 and TRBJ1-5; D may be TRBD1 (5 bases). From germline, CDR1 is LGHNA and CDR2 YSLEER. The V gene lost 1 base and the J gene lost 4 bases, with 11 bases spanning the gap. This CDR3 comprises 15 residues. The CDR3 DNA reads TGCGCCAGCAGCCAAGTGTTGGGGGTAAATCAGCCCCAGCATTTT. It is translated as CASSQVLGVNQPQHF.

This clonotype was seen a few times. The genes are TRBV29-1 and TRBJ2-3; tentative D call: TRBD2 (5 bases). The CDR3 spans 15 residues. Germline CDR1 and CDR2: SQVTM and ANQGSEA. V lost 0 bases and J 0 bases, leaving 10 bases between the germline ends. DNA for the CDR3: TGCAGCGTTGAAGATCAAGGGAGTAGCACAGATACGCAGTATTTT. Encoded protein: CSVEDQGSSTDTQYF.

V and J are TRBV15 and TRBJ1-1, with D possibly matching TRBD1 (6 bases). Germline-derived CDR1 and CDR2 are LNHNV and YYDKDF (reference sequence). The CDR3 loop spans 13 amino acids. V dropped 1 base and J dropped 3 bases, with 6 bases sitting between them. In nucleotides, the CDR3 is TGTGCCACCAGCAGAGGACAGGACACTGAAGCTTTCTTT. It encodes CATSRGQDTEAFF.

V is TRBV5-8 and J is TRBJ2-2, with 12 bases aligning to TRBD2. V dropped 7 bases and J dropped 6; count of bases not matched to a gene: 13. Germline assignment: CDR1 SGHTS and CDR2 YDEGEE. The CDR3 has 17 residues. CDR3 in amino acids: CASPIPRLAGVAGELFF. CDR3 nucleotides: TGTGCCAGCCCGATCCCTCGACTAGCGGGAGTGGCCGGGGAGCTGTTTTTT.

The chain combines TRBV5-1 with TRBJ2-3; the match to TRBD2 covers 11 bases. The J segment lost 4 bases and the V segment lost 4 bases, leaving 8 bases of the junction unmatched. The CDR3 length is 16 residues. CDR1 and CDR2 from the germline V gene are SGHRS and YFSETQ. The CDR3 region has the DNA TGCGCCAGCAGCACGGGACTAGCGGAGGGGGCAGATACGCAGTATTTT. Translation: CASSTGLAEGADTQYF.

The chain carries TRBV24-1 and TRBJ2-3; 10 positions agree with TRBD2. The CDR3 has 18 amino acids. Germline CDR1 is KGHDR and CDR2 is SFDVKD. V lost 0 bases and J lost 0; bases outside the gene matches: 5. CDR3 loop: CATSDLGTSGTSTDTQYF. The CDR3 DNA is TGTGCCACCAGTGATTTGGGAACTAGCGGGACTAGCACAGATACGCAGTATTTT.

This clonotype has a handful of counts. The chain uses TRBV7-2 and TRBJ2-7; TRBD1 aligns across 8 bases. This CDR3 has 16 residues. Trimming at V came to 1 base and at J to 5 bases, leaving 10 bases not matched to a gene. Germline values: CDR1 SGHTA, CDR2 FQGNSA. The CDR3 spells CASSLGSLTGANEQYF. The DNA of the CDR3 is TGTGCCAGCAGCTTAGGGTCTTTGACAGGGGCGAACGAGCAGTACTTC.

The gene calls are TRBV20-1 and TRBJ1-1; D is undetermined. V was shortened by 3 bases and J by 0 bases, with 8 bases between the two germline ends. The germline gives CDR1 DFQATT, CDR2 SNEGSKA (reference sequence). The CDR3 totals 13 residues. This CDR3 is CSASKDMNTEAFF. In DNA, the CDR3 is TGCAGTGCTAGCAAAGATATGAACACTGAAGCTTTCTTT.

The chain has TRBV29-1 and TRBJ2-7, with 7 bases fitting TRBD1. The CDR3 is 14 amino acids. The germline V gene encodes CDR1 SQVTM and CDR2 ANQGSEA. DNA of the CDR3: TGCAGTACCACACCGGAGGACACAGGGGACGAGCAGTACGTT. It translates to CSTTPEDTGDEQYV.

This clonotype has a single count. This chain uses TRBV4-3 with TRBJ2-7, with 10 bases lining up with TRBD2. Germline CDR1 is LGHNA and CDR2 is YSLEER. This CDR3 contains 16 residues. Unmatched junction bases numbered 6, after V lost 0 bases and J lost 4 bases. CDR3 sequence: CASSQDTLAGEYEQYF. Written as DNA, the CDR3 is TGCGCCAGCAGCCAAGATACCCTAGCGGGAGAGTACGAGCAGTACTTC.

This chain links TRBV27 with TRBJ1-1; no definite D call. This CDR3 comprises 13 residues. V was pared by 3 bases and J by 4 bases, with 9 bases between. Germline V gives CDR1 MNHEY, CDR2 SMNVEV (reference sequence). CDR3 in amino acids: CASSFTSSTEAFF. For the CDR3, the DNA is TGTGCCAGCAGTTTCACTAGTAGCACTGAAGCTTTCTTT.

This chain links TRBV12-3 or TRBV12-4 with TRBJ1-2; weak D call: TRBD1 (6 bases). V was shortened by 1 base and J by 0 bases, with 9 bases between the two germline ends. This CDR3 is built from 15 residues. The CDR3 is CASSLEGGANYGYTF. The CDR3, as DNA: TGTGCCAGCAGTTTAGAAGGGGGAGCTAACTATGGCTACACCTTC.

This chain connects TRBV29-1 to TRBJ1-1; D gene uncertain. Trimming took off 7 bases at V and 6 bases at J, with 9 bases between the two ends. The CDR3 runs to 10 residues. The germline V gene has CDR1 SQVTM and CDR2 ANQGSEA. CDR3 residues: CSALWAEAFF. CDR3 bases: TGCAGCGCCCTATGGGCTGAAGCTTTCTTT.

The chain has TRBV7-7 and TRBJ2-1; 10 bases agree with TRBD2. CDR1 is SSHAT and CDR2 is FNYEAQ in the germline V gene (reference sequence). The CDR3 contains 15 residues. V dropped 5 bases and J dropped 3; count of bases not matched to a gene: 4. The CDR3 protein is CASSAGLALYNEQFF. The CDR3, as DNA: TGTGCCAGCAGCGCGGGACTAGCGCTCTACAATGAGCAGTTCTTC.

This chain links TRBV5-1 with TRBJ2-7, with TRBD2 as a possible D gene (5 bases). Germline CDR1 and CDR2: SGHRS and YFSETQ. Trimming shortened V by 2 bases and J by 2 bases, and 14 bases separated the two germline ends. This CDR3 region has 15 residues. The CDR3 protein is CASSFGSGPTYEQYV. The CDR3 bases are TGCGCCAGCAGCTTCGGCAGCGGCCCCACCTACGAGCAGTACGTC.

This clonotype was seen a handful of times. This chain links TRBV6-2 or TRBV6-3 with TRBJ2-7; weak D call: TRBD1 (6 bases). The CDR3 has 15 residues. The V gene lost 6 bases and the J gene lost 0 bases, with 15 bases spanning the gap. Germline V gives CDR1 MNHEY, CDR2 SVGEGT. The CDR3 nucleotides read TGTGCCAGCAGATCGACAGGAAGTCTCTCCTACGAGCAGTACTTC. Residues: CASRSTGSLSYEQYF.

The rearrangement uses TRBV20-1 and TRBJ2-5, with D uncertain. This CDR3 is 14 amino acids long. Germline CDR1 DFQATT, CDR2 SNEGSKA (reference sequence). Trimming stripped 5 bases from V and 2 bases from J, with 15 bases between. In DNA form, the CDR3 reads TGCAGTGCTGGACGGCCGAGGATACAAGAGACCCAGTACTTC. This translates into CSAGRPRIQETQYF.

This chain connects TRBV6-2 or TRBV6-3 to TRBJ1-5; a possible D gene is TRBD1 (5 bases). V was pared by 4 bases and J by 4 bases, with 11 bases between. Germline values: CDR1 MNHEY, CDR2 SVGEGT. There are 14 residues in the CDR3. The CDR3 reads CASSSGTANQPQHF. CDR3 bases: TGTGCCAGCAGTTCCGGGACCGCTAATCAGCCCCAGCATTTT.

This clonotype was seen a handful of times. The DNA for the CDR3 is TGCAGTGCGGAGCATGGGGGCTCTGAAGCTTTCTTT. Translating it yields CSAEHGGSEAFF. V gene TRBV20-1 combines with J gene TRBJ1-1; D possibly corresponds to TRBD1 (6 bases). The CDR3 is 12 residues long. The germline V and J ends were trimmed by 6 bases and 6 bases, with 14 bases remaining between them. Germline CDR1 DFQATT, CDR2 SNEGSKA (reference sequence).

The chain carries TRBV7-8 and TRBJ1-5, with TRBD1 matching 11 bases. CDR3 length: 17 amino acids. V gave up 3 bases and J gave up 2 bases; unmatched junction bases: 6. Per the germline V gene, CDR1 is SGHVS and CDR2 is FQNEAQ. The CDR3 is CASSFGQGAFGNQPQHF. DNA of the CDR3: TGTGCCAGCAGCTTCGGACAGGGGGCGTTTGGCAATCAGCCCCAGCATTTT.

This chain uses TRBV30 with TRBJ2-3, with D unclear. V was trimmed by 0 bases and J by 2 bases, leaving 6 bases between them. In germline, CDR1 is GTSNPN, CDR2 SVGIG (reference sequence). CDR3 length: 13 residues. CDR3 residues: CAWSVPYTDTQYF. Here the CDR3 DNA reads TGTGCCTGGAGTGTTCCCTACACAGATACGCAGTATTTT.